Included here is one TCR beta chain sequence, with context. The antigen is unknown. The sample is drawn from a study of lymphopenia after photon versus proton radiotherapy. Whole-study results and caveats: Authors raise, but do not show, better survival with proton therapy. After lymphocyte nadir, photon-treated repertoires showed oligoclonal expansion, especially CD8+ Temra. Relative stability marked proton patients; photon patients lost diversity and naive cells.

Using immunoSEQ multiplex PCR, the repertoire was profiled, and TCRdb retains in-frame clones only, with some absent. The table includes around 25,000 clones, around 85% detected once. This CDR3 contains 13 residues. Between the trimmed V and J ends, which lost 3 bases and 5 bases, there was a span of 11 bases. Germline assignment: CDR1 MGHDK and CDR2 SYGVNS. The V gene is TRBV25-1, the J gene TRBJ2-7, with D tentatively TRBD2 (6 bases). The clonotype originates from a man aged 30 to 39 with gastric cancer. Specimen: peripheral blood, collected from a patient treated with photon-based radiotherapy. The CDR3 loop reads CASSDGDFHEQYF. CDR3 DNA: TGTGCCAGCAGTGATGGGGACTTCCACGAGCAGTACTTC.